The entry below describes one T cell receptor beta chain. Antigen: not known. Trimming removed 11 bases at V and 3 bases at J, with 19 bases between. This CDR3 spans 14 amino acids. CDR1 PRHDT and CDR2 FYEKMQ come from the germline V gene (reference sequence). 13 Jbeta primers and 60 Vbeta primers were used for the PCR. The assay was immunoSEQ multiplex PCR, and TCRdb's table has in-frame clones only and misses some. The table includes around 190,000 clones, about 69% detected once. This sample stems from a study of cytomegalovirus exposure and HLA in healthy donors. General study results and limits: A few V segments could not be told apart, such as TRBV6-2 and TRBV6-3, and were left out. An analysis done earlier found most TCR beta V segments productive about 87% or about 30% of the time. Rare sequences made up most TCRs, while some public TCRs were found in many donors.

Nominally healthy donors provided the samples, though records likely missed some immune exposures. This clonotype was sampled from a man aged 25 to 40 in good health and CMV-seropositive. The V call is TRBV13, the J call TRBJ1-1; D possibly corresponds to TRBD1 (6 bases). The specimen sequenced was PBMCs. Here the CDR3 reads CASQGSWPDTEAFF. The CDR3 DNA reads as TGTGCCTCACAGGGAAGCTGGCCGGACACTGAAGCTTTCTTT.